This TCR beta chain originates from a study of T cell repertoires in cytomegalovirus infection. Regarding this clonotype: The antigen is not known.

TCRdb re-analysed the reads in MiXCR, keeping a single row per CDR3 protein. The sample lists hundreds of thousands of distinct CDR3 sequences, 20% to 25% occurring once. Overall study findings and caveats: Based on cumulative public TCR beta family frequency, carriers of CMV plus the relevant HLA were identified.

The ends lost 3 bases at V and 4 bases at J; junction bases unmatched: 6. The CDR3 is 15 amino acids. The germline gives CDR1 SGHVT, CDR2 SQSDAQ. The V and J genes are TRBV7-4 and TRBJ1-2, with TRBD1 matching 9 bases. Sequencing was done on a sample of CD8+ T cells from PBMCs. This receptor was obtained from a human donor in good health (CMV status not recorded). Some clones in this sample may be carry-over from other donors' samples. The CDR3 region is CASSFRQGVVYGYTF. CDR3 nucleotides: TGTGCCAGCAGCTTCCGACAGGGGGTAGTCTATGGCTACACCTTC.